The next 23 T cell receptor beta chains were all read from a single sample in a study of cytomegalovirus exposure and HLA in healthy donors. PCR was performed using 60 Vbeta and 13 Jbeta primers. The assay was immunoSEQ multiplex PCR, and TCRdb's table has in-frame clones only and misses some. The sample totals roughly 140,000 clones. Input material: PBMCs. The receptor set was obtained from a male donor in good health and CMV-seronegative.

The chain combines TRBV2 with TRBJ1-1; D not certain. Trimming cost V 6 bases and J 3 bases, with 8 bases left between them. The CDR3 runs 12 residues. The germline gives CDR1 SNHLY, CDR2 FYNNEI. As DNA, the CDR3 is TGTGCCAGCAGGGTGGGAGACACTGAAGCTTTCTTT. Translation: CASRVGDTEAFF.

The V call is TRBV19, the J call TRBJ2-7, with D tentatively TRBD1 (6 bases). V lost 4 bases, J lost 2 bases, and 21 bases lay in between. This CDR3 is built from 17 residues. The germline gives CDR1 LNHDA, CDR2 SQIVND (reference sequence). CDR3 sequence reads: CASSKGATGPIPYEQYF. The CDR3, as DNA: TGTGCCAGTAGTAAAGGGGCGACAGGCCCAATCCCCTACGAGCAGTACTTC.

V is TRBV5-6 and J is TRBJ2-1, with 10 bases lining up with TRBD2. The germline V gene encodes CDR1 SGHDT and CDR2 YYEEEE. The CDR3 is 15 amino acids. The V gene end was trimmed by 1 base and the J gene end by 7 bases; junction bases not matched to a gene: 5. The CDR3 region is CASSLLLAGRNEQFF. The CDR3 nucleotides read TGTGCCAGCAGCTTGTTACTAGCGGGGAGGAATGAGCAGTTCTTC.

The chain carries TRBV9 and TRBJ2-1; D gene unclear. The CDR3 sequence is 14 residues long. Germline CDR1 SGDLS, CDR2 YYNGEE. V was pared by 0 bases and J by 5 bases, with 9 bases between. The chain's CDR3 is CASSVEPFNNEQFF. The CDR3 bases are TGTGCCAGCAGCGTAGAGCCCTTTAACAATGAGCAGTTCTTC.

V usage is TRBV18 and J usage is TRBJ2-1; 10 bases line up with TRBD2. The V gene's germline CDR1 is KGHSH and CDR2 LQKENI. The CDR3 loop spans 16 amino acids. V lost 3 bases to trimming and J lost 0 bases; unmatched junction nucleotides: 2. CDR3 loop: CASSPSGGYSYNEQFF. The CDR3 DNA is TGTGCCAGCTCACCTAGCGGGGGGTACTCCTACAATGAGCAGTTCTTC.

The CDR3 nucleotides read TGTGCCTGGAGTGCCTACAGAGGAAACACCATATATTTT. Translating gives CAWSAYRGNTIYF. The genes are TRBV30 and TRBJ1-3; D remains unclear. This CDR3 has 13 residues. The ends were cut back, 1 base at V and 4 bases at J, with 8 bases in the middle. Germline assignment: CDR1 GTSNPN and CDR2 SVGIG (reference sequence).

The V and J genes are TRBV7-8 and TRBJ2-7, with D unclear. CDR1 and CDR2 (germline): SGHVS, FQNEAQ. V was pared by 6 bases and J by 3 bases, with 12 bases between. There are 13 residues in the CDR3. The CDR3 loop reads CASSGQTDYEQYF. CDR3 nucleotide sequence: TGTGCCAGCAGTGGGCAGACCGACTACGAGCAGTACTTC.

This chain connects TRBV29-1 to TRBJ1-2; 12 bases agree with TRBD1. Germline CDR1 reads SQVTM; CDR2 reads ANQGSEA. V was pared by 4 bases and J by 3 bases, with 6 bases of the junction left unmatched. This CDR3 has 15 residues. The DNA for the CDR3 is TGCAGCGTTGGGCACGGGACAGGGGGCTACTATGGCTACACCTTC. It yields the protein CSVGHGTGGYYGYTF.

The chain uses TRBV7-2 and TRBJ1-2, with D tentatively TRBD1 (5 bases). CDR3 length equals 14 residues. V shed 5 bases and J shed 7 bases, with 17 bases lying between them. Germline V gene sequence: CDR1 SGHTA, CDR2 FQGNSA. In DNA, the CDR3 is TGTGCCAGCAGCCCCTATGGGGGGACTACTGGCTACACCTTC. Its translation: CASSPYGGTTGYTF.

This chain uses TRBV14 with TRBJ2-3; D ambiguous. The V gene's germline CDR1 is SGHDN and CDR2 FVKESK. Between the trimmed V and J ends, which lost 2 bases and 3 bases, there was a span of 6 bases. This CDR3 spans 13 amino acids. The CDR3 is CASSQQLTDTQYF. Written as DNA, the CDR3 is TGTGCCAGCAGCCAACAACTGACAGATACGCAGTATTTT.

The J gene is TRBJ2-7, the V gene TRBV30, with D perhaps matching TRBD2 (5 bases). CDR3 length: 11 residues. Germline loops: CDR1 GTSNPN, CDR2 SVGIG (reference sequence). V was clipped by 5 bases and J by 4 bases, with 9 bases between them. CDR3 bases: TGTGCCTGGGAGGGCGGTTACGAGCAGTACTTC. It codes for CAWEGGYEQYF.

The chain combines TRBV18 with TRBJ2-5, with no clear D. The germline V gene has CDR1 KGHSH and CDR2 LQKENI. V lost 0 bases to trimming and J lost 5 bases, with 4 bases between them. The CDR3 spans 12 residues. CDR3 sequence (DNA): TGTGCCAGCTCACCACCGTATGAGACCCAGTACTTC. This translates into CASSPPYETQYF.

The J gene is TRBJ2-5, the V gene TRBV7-9; 8 nucleotides align to TRBD2. This CDR3 region has 18 residues. The germline V gene has CDR1 SEHNR and CDR2 FQNEAQ (reference sequence). V lost 5 bases and J lost 1; bases outside the gene matches: 15. The CDR3 DNA reads TGTGCCAGCAGCCGACGGGGGGGACTGAAGGAGGGCCAAGAGACCCAGTACTTC. It specifies CASSRRGGLKEGQETQYF.

The chain is built from TRBV4-2 and TRBJ1-1; possible D gene TRBD1, 5 bases. The germline CDR1 and CDR2 sequences are LGHNA and YNFKEQ. The CDR3 has 14 amino acids. Between the trimmed V and J ends, which lost 0 bases and 4 bases, there was a span of 9 bases. The CDR3: CASSQEGPGTEAFF. The CDR3 nucleotides read TGTGCCAGCAGCCAAGAGGGGCCGGGCACTGAAGCTTTCTTT.

This chain uses TRBV6-6 with TRBJ1-4; D uncertain. Trimming left V 2 bases short and J 8 bases short, with 12 bases between. The CDR3 consists of 14 residues. Germline lookup yields CDR1 MNHNY and CDR2 SVGAGI (reference sequence). In DNA form, the CDR3 reads TGTGCCAGCAGTTACAGAGGGAACGGGGAAAAACTGTTTTTT. Its protein product is CASSYRGNGEKLFF.

The gene calls are TRBV19 and TRBJ2-1; 8 bases are shared with TRBD2. CDR1 and CDR2 from the germline V gene are LNHDA and SQIVND (reference sequence). V was clipped by 5 bases and J by 8 bases; unmatched bases: 14. The CDR3 runs 16 residues. The CDR3 protein is CASSPRGGAVGDEQFF. The CDR3, as DNA: TGTGCCAGTAGTCCTCGGGGGGGCGCGGTCGGGGATGAGCAGTTCTTC.

This chain links TRBV18 with TRBJ2-2; tentatively, D is TRBD1 (6 bases). The CDR3 extends over 16 amino acids. V was cut by 6 bases and J by 3 bases, with 17 bases left in between. Germline-derived CDR1 and CDR2 are KGHSH and LQKENI. CDR3 residues: CASSQLGQRYTGELFF. CDR3 DNA: TGTGCCAGCTCCCAACTCGGACAGCGGTACACCGGGGAGCTGTTTTTT. Full variable domain (outside the CDR3, taken from reference TRBV18 and TRBJ2-2): NAGVMQNPRHLVRRRGQEARLRCSPMKGHSHVYWYRQLPEEGLKFMVYLQKENIIDESGMPKERFSAEFPKEGPSILRIQQVVRGDSAAYFCASSQLGQRYTGELFFGEGSRLTVL.

The rearrangement joins TRBV7-9 to TRBJ1-4; possibly TRBD1 for D (5 bases). Germline CDR1 and CDR2: SEHNR and FQNEAQ (reference sequence). The CDR3 extends over 15 amino acids. Between the trimmed V and J ends, which lost 5 bases and 5 bases, there was a span of 15 bases. In nucleotides, the CDR3 is TGTGCCAGCAGCCCTAGCGGGGCGTTAAATGAAAAACTGTTTTTT. Its translation: CASSPSGALNEKLFF.

The rearrangement joins TRBV5-1 to TRBJ2-1; TRBD2 aligns across 8 bases. Germline V lookup: CDR1 SGHRS, CDR2 YFSETQ. Trimming cost V 2 bases and J 8 bases; bases outside gene matches: 9. The CDR3 totals 15 residues. Written as DNA, the CDR3 is TGCGCCAGCAGCTTCACCCCGGGGGGGGCGCATGAGCAGTTCTTC. Protein sequence: CASSFTPGGAHEQFF.

The chain carries TRBV6-5 and TRBJ1-4; 8 nucleotides align to TRBD1. This CDR3 contains 15 residues. The J segment lost 5 bases and the V segment lost 4 bases, leaving 6 bases of the junction unmatched. Looked up from germline, CDR1 is MNHEY and CDR2 is SVGAGI. CDR3 nucleotide sequence: TGTGCCAGCAGTTTTAACAGGGACAGGAATGAAAAACTGTTTTTT. It encodes CASSFNRDRNEKLFF.

The chain recombines TRBV5-1 with TRBJ1-6; TRBD1 is a possible D gene (5 bases). This CDR3 is built from 14 residues. The ends were cut back, 0 bases at V and 9 bases at J, with 10 bases in the middle. In germline, CDR1 is SGHRS, CDR2 YFSETQ. CDR3 bases: TGCGCCAGCAGCTTGGCACAGGAGATTTCACCCCTCCACTTT. Protein: CASSLAQEISPLHF.

V is TRBV11-2 and J is TRBJ1-2, with 10 bases fitting TRBD1. Germline CDR1 is SGHAT and CDR2 is FQNNGV. The CDR3 is 14 residues long. V shed 5 bases and J 2 bases; nucleotides not matched to a gene: 2. The CDR3 sequence: CASSRTGGNYGYTF. The CDR3 DNA reads as TGTGCCAGCAGCCGGACAGGGGGAAACTATGGCTACACCTTC.

The chain links TRBV27 to TRBJ1-5; D is perhaps TRBD1 (6 bases). V was pared by 2 bases and J by 5 bases, with 13 bases between. The CDR3 runs to 15 residues. The V gene's germline CDR1 is MNHEY and CDR2 SMNVEV (reference sequence). The CDR3 loop is CASSLVRGADQPQHF. The CDR3 DNA sequence: TGTGCCAGCAGTTTAGTACGGGGGGCAGATCAGCCCCAGCATTTT.